This T cell receptor (beta chain) stems from a study of control samples from healthy donors and cancer patients. From germline, CDR1 is SEHNR and CDR2 FQNEAQ (reference sequence). V lost 1 base and J 5 bases, leaving 8 bases between the germline ends. CDR3 length equals 13 residues. The table came from immunoSEQ multiplex PCR; TCRdb's copy has only in-frame clones and leaves some out. Seen here are over 85,000 clones, about 88% observed once, and the top ten hold about 36%. This receptor was taken from a man between 65 and 85 years old with lung cancer. The gene calls are TRBV7-9 and TRBJ1-1; no definite D call. The sample taken for sequencing was PBMCs. The CDR3 DNA follows: TGTGCCAGCAGCTTAGGGGGTTGGACTGAAGCTTTCTTT. This encodes CASSLGGWTEAFF.